These 18 T cell receptor beta chains were sequenced from one sample in a study of metastatic and nonmetastatic thyroid tumors. TCRdb re-clonotyped the PCR reads through MiXCR. The sample comprises around 30,000 clones, over 15% of which are singletons, and about 10% rests with the top ten. Before thyroid surgery, none of the patients had received any treatment. Specimen: blood. The source is a female donor with papillary thyroid cancer or a benign thyroid nodule (not recorded which). Some clones in this sample may be carry-over from other donors' samples.

This clone was detected ten times or more. CDR3 sequence reads: CASSNRDYQETQYF. Written as DNA, the CDR3 is TGCGCCAGCAGTAACCGGGACTATCAAGAGACCCAGTACTTC. The chain joins TRBV10-1 to TRBJ2-5, with TRBD2 identical over 7 bases. Germline trimming cut 5 bases from V and 2 bases from J; bases unmatched to any gene: 5. Germline CDR1 reads WNHNN; CDR2 reads SYGVQD (reference sequence). The CDR3 consists of 14 residues.

Comment on this clone: One base away lies a much larger clone, so this may be a sequencing read error. This sample includes further DNA sequences coding for the same CDR3. The chain employs TRBV14 and TRBJ1-1, with D unclear. Trimming stripped 2 bases from V and 5 bases from J, with 9 bases between. The CDR3 has 13 amino acids. The V gene's germline CDR1 is SGHDN and CDR2 FVKESK. CDR3 nucleotide sequence: TGTGCCAGCAGCCAATCTAGCCATACTGAAGCTTTCTTT. As protein: CASSQSSHTEAFF.

This clone was seen a few times. The chain recombines TRBV12-3 or TRBV12-4 with TRBJ2-7, with unresolved D. The CDR3 has 13 amino acids. Trimming removed 10 bases from V and 3 bases from J, with 16 bases in between. CDR3 protein: CAIIFLLSYEQYF. DNA for the CDR3: TGTGCCATCATTTTCCTACTGAGCTACGAGCAGTACTTC.

This clone was detected ten times or more. The gene calls are TRBV28 and TRBJ1-1, with D uncertain. The CDR3 runs 15 residues. V was trimmed by 3 bases and J by 6 bases, leaving 17 bases between them. In germline, CDR1 is MDHEN, CDR2 SYDVKM. The CDR3 here is CASSFRGTQRSEAFF. The CDR3 DNA reads TGTGCCAGCAGTTTTCGCGGCACACAAAGATCTGAAGCTTTCTTT. Based on the CDR3 plus reference TRBV28 and TRBJ1-1, the full variable domain is DVKVTQSSRYLVKRTGEKVFLECVQDMDHENMFWYRQDPGLGLRLIYFSYDVKMKEKGDIPEGYSVSREKKERFSLILESASTNQTSMYLCASSFRGTQRSEAFFGQGTRLTVV.

This clone was seen repeatedly, ten times or more. The CDR3 nucleotides are TGCGCCAGCAGCGGGGGACACCCTTCTGAAGCTTTCTTT. Its translation: CASSGGHPSEAFF. This chain uses TRBV5-1 with TRBJ1-1, with a weak D call TRBD1 (6 bases). The CDR3 is 13 amino acids. V dropped 4 bases and J dropped 6 bases, with 13 bases sitting between them. Germline assignment: CDR1 SGHRS and CDR2 YFSETQ.

This clone was seen at least ten times. This rearrangement joins TRBV4-1 to TRBJ2-7; no reliable D call. The CDR3 runs 12 residues. Germline-derived CDR1 and CDR2 are MGHRA and YSYEKL. The germline V and J ends were trimmed by 1 base and 3 bases, with 4 bases remaining between them. CDR3 sequence reads: CASSQVGYEQYF. The CDR3 nucleotides read TGCGCCAGCAGCCAAGTTGGCTACGAGCAGTACTTC.

This clone was recorded many times. The gene calls are TRBV15 and TRBJ2-7, with TRBD2 identical over 7 bases. The CDR3 totals 13 residues. CDR1 LNHNV and CDR2 YYDKDF come from the germline V gene (reference sequence). Trimming took 4 bases from V and 6 from J; bases not matched to a gene: 6. The CDR3, as DNA: TGTGCCACCAGCATAGGGACTACTCCCGAGCAGTACTTC. It encodes CATSIGTTPEQYF.

This clone qualifies as medium-sized (0.01 to 0.1%). The chain combines TRBV6-1 with TRBJ1-6; maybe TRBD1 (6 bases). The V gene lost 1 base and the J gene lost 5 bases, with 9 bases spanning the gap. The germline V gene has CDR1 MNHNS and CDR2 SASEGT. There are 15 residues in the CDR3. In DNA form, the CDR3 reads TGTGCCAGCAGTGAAGACACAGGGAATAATTCACCCCTCCACTTT. It specifies CASSEDTGNNSPLHF.

At least ten counts were recorded for this clone. The chain carries TRBV11-2 and TRBJ2-1; perhaps D is TRBD1 or TRBD2 (5 bases each). This CDR3 spans 14 amino acids. The V gene lost 5 bases and the J gene lost 5 bases, with 13 bases spanning the gap. Per germline, CDR1 SGHAT and CDR2 FQNNGV. DNA for the CDR3: TGTGCCAGCAGCATCTCCGGGACCGACAATGAGCAGTTCTTC. Protein sequence: CASSISGTDNEQFF.

This clone has a single count. This rearrangement joins TRBV20-1 to TRBJ1-1; D is possibly TRBD1 (6 bases). The CDR3 totals 15 residues. CDR1 is DFQATT and CDR2 is SNEGSKA in the germline V gene (reference sequence). Trimming cost V 0 bases and J 4 bases, with 15 bases left between them. This chain's CDR3 is CSARDLRQDLTEAFF. CDR3 DNA: TGCAGTGCTAGAGATCTCCGACAGGACCTCACTGAAGCTTTCTTT.

This clone was detected many times. J is TRBJ1-6 and V is TRBV30; D gene ambiguous. The CDR3 covers 15 residues. Deletions cut 0 bases from V and 8 bases from J, with 14 bases between. Germline V gives CDR1 GTSNPN, CDR2 SVGIG (reference sequence). DNA of the CDR3: TGTGCCTGGAGTGTAGGGCGGCCTGGGGATTCACCCCTCCACTTT. Its translation is CAWSVGRPGDSPLHF. The full variable domain, in which reference TRBV30 and TRBJ1-6 provide the parts outside the CDR3, is SQTIHQWPATLVQPVGSPLSLECTVEGTSNPNLYWYRQAAGRGLQLLFYSVGIGQISSEVPQNLSASRPQDRQFILSSKKLLLSDSGFYLCAWSVGRPGDSPLHFGNGTRLTVT.

A few counts support this clone. This may be a read error, as it is one base from a much larger clone. The genes are TRBV7-7 and TRBJ2-3; 8 positions match TRBD2. The CDR3 spans 14 residues. Germline CDR1 SSHAT, CDR2 FNYEAQ (reference sequence). The CDR3 nucleotides read TGTGCTAGCATCTTAGCGGGACGAGCAGATACGCAGTATTTT. Protein: CASILAGRADTQYF.

In this sample, this clone turned up many times. This sequence joins TRBV28 and TRBJ1-2, with D possibly being TRBD1 (5 bases). Trimming left V 5 bases short and J 11 bases short, with 30 bases between. The CDR3 has 17 residues. From germline, CDR1 is MDHEN and CDR2 SYDVKM. The chain's CDR3 is CASSKGLRFLGVKLYTF. CDR3 bases: TGTGCCAGCAGTAAGGGGCTGAGATTTTTGGGGGTCAAGTTATACACCTTC.

Points on this clone: The germline gene is not matched at one end of the junction; a read error may be the cause. J is TRBJ2-1 and V is TRBV30; D could derive from TRBD1 or TRBD2 (6 bases each). Germline CDR1 reads GTSNPN; CDR2 reads SVGIG (reference sequence). This CDR3 comprises 12 residues. The CDR3 sequence: CASGASINEKFF. The CDR3 DNA is TGTGCCTCGGGGGCCTCGATCAATGAGAAGTTCTTC.

There are many counts of this clone. The chain is built from TRBV6-1 and TRBJ1-1, with 8 nucleotides matching TRBD1. The CDR3 has 13 residues. Germline trimming cut 4 bases from V and 3 bases from J; bases unmatched to any gene: 1. Germline CDR1 reads MNHNS; CDR2 reads SASEGT. The CDR3 spells CASSGTGYTEAFF. Here the CDR3 DNA reads TGTGCCAGCAGTGGGACAGGGTACACTGAAGCTTTCTTT.

This clone was detected many times. The chain recombines TRBV6-8 with TRBJ2-3; a weak D match, TRBD2 (5 bases). Trimming removed 4 bases at V and 6 bases at J, with 11 bases between. The germline V gene encodes CDR1 MNHGY and CDR2 SAAAGT. CDR3 length equals 13 residues. The CDR3 nucleotides read TGTGCCAGCAGTTCAAGTCGGGGTGATACGCAGTATTTT. This translates into CASSSSRGDTQYF.

Regarding this clone: An end of the junction does not agree with germline; a read error may underlie this. The gene calls are TRBV3-1 and TRBJ1-3; tentatively, D is TRBD1 (5 bases). The germline V gene has CDR1 LGHDT and CDR2 YNNKEL (reference sequence). The CDR3 has 14 amino acids. The CDR3 DNA follows: TGTGCCAGCATCCAAGGAGGGACTGGAAACACCATATACTTT. Its protein product is CASIQGGTGNTIYF. Combining the CDR3 with reference TRBV3-1 and TRBJ1-3 gives the whole variable domain DTAVSQTPKYLVTQMGNDKSIKCEQNLGHDTMYWYKQDSKKFLKIMFSYNNKELIINETVPNRFSPKSPDKAHLNLHINSLELGDSAVYFCASIQGGTGNTIYFGEGSWLTVV.

This clone was seen repeatedly, ten times or more. CDR3 residues: CASSLQGVDEQYF. In nucleotides, the CDR3 is TGTGCCAGCAGTTTACAGGGGGTCGACGAGCAGTACTTC. The chain carries TRBV5-6 and TRBJ2-7; TRBD1 aligns across 8 bases. The V segment lost 5 bases and the J segment 5 bases; nucleotides outside the gene matches: 6. The CDR3 is 13 residues long. Looked up from germline, CDR1 is SGHDT and CDR2 is YYEEEE.